This TCR beta chain was found in a study of shared clonotypes between healthy human individuals (dated by TCRdb to the early 2020s). A note on the overall study: The cohort included a few men and a couple of women between 18 and 49 years of age. Each donor's leukapheresis produced roughly between roughly 0.85 and 9.5 billion PBMCs. Blood TCR repertoires of about 5 healthy adults were deeply sequenced to estimate repertoire size and the extent of clonotype sharing between individuals. For each donor, three plates each were used for CD4 naive and CD4 memory, two plates were used for CD8 naive, and one plate was used for CD8 memory. Different laboratories and diverse techniques were used to prepare libraries and sequence TCR repertoires, to increase sequencing depth and limit assay-specific biases.

This clone was seen once. Which antigen it targets is not known. The record has no base qualities; no much larger clone is one base away. Here is what the overall study found, with its caveats: Naive subsets generally had larger estimated clonotype richness than memory subsets. Incomplete sequencing was indicated by rarefaction of sorted-subset datasets, despite the large sequencing depth. Pairwise subsampling indicated that sequencing depth was expected to affect the degree of clonotype sharing among donors. Compared with non-shared clonotypes, clonotypes shared by all four sorted-subset donors had higher generation probabilities. Sampling was restricted to blood, and TCR repertoires in tissue are likely to differ from TCR repertoires in blood. Because the study included only a small number of donors, the genetic and exposure-history diversity represented was limited. Across several donors, about 5% of naive CD4, approximately 3.6% of naive CD8, under 2.5% of memory CD4, and 0.4% of memory CD8 clonotypes were shared.

CDR1 is given as LGHNA and CDR2 as YNFKEQ, both from the germline V gene. The CDR3 contains 17 residues, cysteine and phenylalanine counted. Solely the CDR3 DNA is kept, with 51 bases framed from the first base. Deletion took 0 bases off V and 4 bases off J, with a span of 15 bases between the germline ends. For the CD8 naive samples, CD45RO-negative cells were positively selected for CCR7, yielding a CD45RA+CCR7+ population from which TemRA cells were excluded. Healthy HIV-negative adults with no recently reported acute infections or vaccinations were included as donors. Every donor was a Caucasian adult living in Nashville, Tennessee, USA. Blood was collected by leukapheresis, and PBMCs were isolated by Ficoll-Histopaque density gradient centrifugation and then cryopreserved in liquid nitrogen vapor phase. Purity and quantity of every magnetically sorted T cell population were checked by analytical flow cytometry. From each sorted fraction, genomic DNA was isolated and quantified by UV absorbance on a Nanodrop 2000c.

Using the deep immunoSEQ assay, multiplex PCR amplified TCR CDR3 regions from genomic DNA. For each cell subset, the extracted genomic DNA was distributed evenly across all wells of several immunoSEQ 96-well plates, and each plate served as one replicate. Each replicate PCR for sorted subsets received about 0.2 ug genomic DNA, equal to about 30,000 T cell genomes. The purified libraries were quantified using a Qubit 3.0 fluorometer, sized with a Bioanalyzer 2100, and then quantified again using the KAPA Library Quantification kit. Every immunoSEQ 96-well plate was sequenced on a dedicated single-read 150-cycle Illumina NextSeq 550 flow cell. The study's processing was this. The immunoSEQ output contained only junctional sequences without quality scores, so filtering could not match that applied to full-length reads. Sequences were annotated with PyIR, a Python wrapper for IgBLAST v1.9, and V/J genes and CDR3 were assigned using IMGT germline references. Reads were filtered out if the reads had weak V/J assignments (E-value above 1e-6), no CDR3, stop codons, out-of-frame junctions, or ambiguous translated residues. A V3J clonotype was defined by an identical inferred V gene, J gene, and CDR3 amino acid sequence. To compute the percentage overlap between repertoires, the number of shared unique clonotypes was divided by the size of the smaller repertoire. Three approaches were used to assess repertoire richness: RTK rarefaction, the Chao1 estimator, and Recon v2.1 estimates of unobserved clonotypes. For all TCRbeta clonotypes obtained by the gDNA method from a few donors, generation probabilities were computed with OLGA. The immuneACCESS repertoire file appears here via TCRdb, limited to in-frame rearrangements. These files lack a portion of the clones; in checked studies, under half of the deficit traces to unresolved V genes, and the cause of the others is not known. V and J calls and clone size are as listed in that table; D and trimming were resolved from the DNA. The sample data list roughly 590,000 clones, and roughly 95% of these were observed just once. The ten largest clones capture about 0.11% of the sample.

The TCR was taken from a woman in her 30s in good health. Sequenced sample: naive CD8+ T cells sorted from blood. The cell subset or site label, read with the paper, signifies: CD45RA+CCR7+. The chain uses TRBV4-2 and TRBJ1-4, with TRBD1 perhaps the D gene, on 6 matching bases. The nucleotide sequence is given as TGTGCCAGCAGCCAAGATCTACAGGGATCTTTTAATGAAAAACTGTTTTTT. It specifies CASSQDLQGSFNEKLFF.